This T cell receptor (beta chain) was recovered during a study of cytomegalovirus exposure and HLA in healthy donors. Broader study findings: As was reported, the classifier diagnosed cytomegalovirus status with high specificity and sensitivity. Researchers catalogued approximately 170 TCR beta chains as cytomegalovirus-associated.

Germline V gene lookup returns CDR1 MGHRA and CDR2 YSYEKL. The CDR3 has 15 residues. The V segment lost 1 base and the J segment 5 bases; nucleotides outside the gene matches: 3. The protocol was immunoSEQ multiplex PCR, while the TCRdb copy is restricted to in-frame clones and leaves out a portion. The sample comprises 97,000 or so clones, about 95% of which are singletons, and roughly 0.82% rests with the top ten. Concerning this clone itself: Its matching antigen is unknown.

The sequence was obtained from a woman between 18 and 29 years old in good health and CMV-seronegative. The V gene is TRBV4-1, the J gene TRBJ2-2; 8 positions match TRBD1. Sequenced material: PBMCs. The CDR3 region has the DNA TGCGCCAGCAGCCAAGTGCACAGGGGGACCGGGGAGCTGTTTTTT. Amino acid sequence: CASSQVHRGTGELFF.